Shown below are 32 T cell receptor beta chains from a single sample sequenced in a study of T cell changes during pregnancy in multiple sclerosis. Produced via immunoSEQ multiplex PCR; TCRdb's table is partial and in-frame only. The sample lists about 75,000 clones; 89% were seen once. The sequencing used peripheral blood, collected in the first trimester of pregnancy. Receptors originate from a female donor in good health, enrolled as a control in a pregnancy study.

This chain uses TRBV10-1 with TRBJ2-1; a possible D gene is TRBD2 (6 bases). The CDR3 is 15 residues long. With 6 bases removed from V and 0 bases from J, the gap between germline ends came to 12 bases. Germline values: CDR1 WNHNN, CDR2 SYGVQD (reference sequence). CDR3 region: CASSGDFSSYNEQFF. The CDR3 bases are TGCGCCAGCAGCGGGGACTTTAGCTCCTACAATGAGCAGTTCTTC.

V is TRBV2 and J is TRBJ2-1; no definite D call. Germline values: CDR1 SNHLY, CDR2 FYNNEI. This CDR3 is 16 amino acids long. Between the trimmed V and J ends, which lost 2 bases and 3 bases, there was a span of 14 bases. This CDR3 is CASSEYGLVLYNEQFF. In DNA, the CDR3 is TGTGCCAGCAGTGAATACGGGTTAGTCCTCTACAATGAGCAGTTCTTC.

The chain combines TRBV29-1 with TRBJ2-3; 7 bases map to TRBD2. Germline CDR1 is SQVTM and CDR2 is ANQGSEA. The trim removed 7 bases at V and 2 bases at J, leaving 9 bases unmatched. The CDR3 is made up of 14 amino acids. CDR3 amino acids: CSATIAGSTDTQYF. In DNA, the CDR3 is TGCAGCGCCACCATAGCGGGTTCCACAGATACGCAGTATTTT.

The chain combines TRBV15 with TRBJ2-2; D unclear. The CDR3 consists of 14 residues. The ends were cut back, 0 bases at V and 6 bases at J, with 8 bases in the middle. The germline V gene has CDR1 LNHNV and CDR2 YYDKDF (reference sequence). The CDR3 DNA reads as TGTGCCACCAGCAGAGATCTGGGCCCCGGGGAGCTGTTTTTT. Protein product: CATSRDLGPGELFF.

V and J are TRBV2 and TRBJ2-7, with unresolved D. CDR1 and CDR2 from the germline V gene are SNHLY and FYNNEI. CDR3 length equals 13 residues. Trimming removed 0 bases at V and 7 bases at J, with 10 bases between. The CDR3 DNA sequence: TGTGCCAGCAGTGAAGCGCTTCGGTGGGAGCAGTACTTC. Translation: CASSEALRWEQYF. The complete variable domain, with remaining parts taken from reference TRBV2 and TRBJ2-7, reads EPEVTQTPSHQVTQMGQEVILRCVPISNHLYFYWYRQILGQKVEFLVSFYNNEISEKSEIFDDQFSVERPDGSNFTLKIRSTKLEDSAMYFCASSEALRWEQYFGPGTRLTVT.

This chain uses TRBV6-5 with TRBJ2-1; 7 nucleotides align to TRBD1. The V gene end was trimmed by 6 bases and the J gene end by 4 bases; junction bases not matched to a gene: 9. Germline V gene sequence: CDR1 MNHEY, CDR2 SVGAGI. The CDR3 covers 15 residues. The chain's CDR3 is CASSPGDRDYNEQFF. The CDR3 DNA reads as TGTGCCAGCAGCCCTGGGGACAGAGATTACAATGAGCAGTTCTTC.

This chain connects TRBV19 to TRBJ2-7, with TRBD2 matching over 7 bases. The CDR3 runs 15 residues. Germline V gene lookup returns CDR1 LNHDA and CDR2 SQIVND (reference sequence). Trimming at V came to 4 bases and at J to 1 base, leaving 7 bases not matched to a gene. The CDR3 protein is CASSKTSGASYEQYF. The CDR3 nucleotides are TGTGCCAGTAGTAAAACCAGCGGGGCTTCCTACGAGCAGTACTTC. Full variable domain (remainder filled in from reference TRBV19 and TRBJ2-7): DGGITQSPKYLFRKEGQNVTLSCEQNLNHDAMYWYRQDPGQGLRLIYYSQIVNDFQKGDIAEGYSVSREKKESFPLTVTSAQKNPTAFYLCASSKTSGASYEQYFGPGTRLTVT.

V is TRBV19 and J is TRBJ2-3, with D hard to call. V was pared by 2 bases and J by 6 bases, with 9 bases between. Germline V lookup: CDR1 LNHDA, CDR2 SQIVND (reference sequence). CDR3 length equals 13 residues. The CDR3 bases are TGTGCCAGTAGTATAAGTCCAGGCGATACGCAGTATTTT. Encoded protein: CASSISPGDTQYF.

This chain joins TRBV6-5 and TRBJ2-7, with TRBD2 matching over 8 bases. In germline, CDR1 is MNHEY, CDR2 SVGAGI. This CDR3 comprises 15 residues. The junction had 1 base not matched to a gene; V was cut back by 0 bases and J by 0 bases. CDR3 bases: TGTGCCAGCAGTTACTCGAGCGGGAGCTCCTACGAGCAGTACTTC. Translation: CASSYSSGSSYEQYF.

The CDR3 spells CASSLVGHTYEQYF. The CDR3 DNA sequence: TGTGCCAGCAGTTTGGTGGGACATACCTACGAGCAGTACTTC. The genes are TRBV27 and TRBJ2-7, with D perhaps matching TRBD1 (6 bases). Germline values: CDR1 MNHEY, CDR2 SMNVEV (reference sequence). The CDR3 contains 14 residues. V was shortened by 3 bases and J by 2 bases, with 11 bases between the two germline ends.

The rearrangement joins TRBV10-3 to TRBJ1-1; TRBD1 might be the D (5 bases). In germline, CDR1 is ENHRY, CDR2 SYGVKD. The CDR3 contains 14 residues. V lost 3 bases, J lost 1 base, and 9 bases lay in between. CDR3 region: CAISDPTGNTEAFF. CDR3 DNA sequence: TGTGCCATCAGTGACCCAACAGGGAACACTGAAGCTTTCTTT.

This chain connects TRBV19 to TRBJ2-7; weak D call: TRBD1 (6 bases). This CDR3 contains 13 residues. The V gene's germline CDR1 is LNHDA and CDR2 SQIVND (reference sequence). The ends were cut back, 6 bases at V and 1 base at J, with 10 bases in the middle. CDR3 in amino acids: CASRSDRSYEQYF. The CDR3 nucleotides read TGTGCCAGTAGGAGTGACAGGTCCTACGAGCAGTACTTC.

The chain carries TRBV7-2 and TRBJ1-2; tentatively, D is TRBD1 (6 bases). The CDR3 is 16 amino acids. The germline V and J ends were trimmed by 7 bases and 2 bases, with 20 bases remaining between them. Germline values: CDR1 SGHTA, CDR2 FQGNSA. CDR3 in amino acids: CASTDNRVQGNYGYTF. CDR3 in DNA: TGTGCCAGCACGGACAACAGGGTCCAGGGCAACTATGGCTACACCTTC.

J is TRBJ2-7 and V is TRBV11-1, with D tentatively TRBD2 (6 bases). Germline CDR1 and CDR2: SGHAT and FQDESV (reference sequence). The CDR3 contains 17 residues. V lost 5 bases to trimming and J lost 0 bases, with 20 bases between them. For the CDR3, the DNA is TGTGCCAGCAGCCCAAACCTGGTCCGGGGGAGCTCCTACGAGCAGTACTTC. Translation gives CASSPNLVRGSSYEQYF.

The CDR3 DNA is TGTGCCAGTAGTCCACAGGGCTATAGCAATCAGCCCCAGCATTTT. It yields the protein CASSPQGYSNQPQHF. The chain has TRBV19 and TRBJ1-5, with D perhaps matching TRBD1 (6 bases). Looked up from germline, CDR1 is LNHDA and CDR2 is SQIVND (reference sequence). V was pared by 5 bases and J by 0 bases, with 11 bases between. CDR3 length: 15 residues.

V and J are TRBV11-3 and TRBJ2-1; D perhaps matches TRBD2 (6 bases). Germline CDR1 reads SGHNT; CDR2 reads YENEEA. The length of the CDR3 is 11 residues. Trimming took 5 bases from V and 9 from J, leaving 8 bases between them. The CDR3 nucleotides are TGTGCCAGCAGCCTGGGAGGTGAGCAGTTCTTC. Translated, it gives CASSLGGEQFF.

This chain connects TRBV6-5 to TRBJ2-5; 7 nucleotides line up with TRBD2. Germline-derived CDR1 and CDR2 are MNHEY and SVGAGI. The CDR3 consists of 15 residues. V dropped 5 bases and J dropped 3; count of bases not matched to a gene: 9. CDR3 DNA: TGTGCCAGCAGTCGCCGGGGAGGGCCCAAAGAGACCCAGTACTTC. It encodes CASSRRGGPKETQYF.

The table lists this clone with a count of one. A read error may account for a junction end that differs from germline. The chain recombines TRBV29-1 with TRBJ2-7; D might be TRBD2 (5 bases). The CDR3 runs 12 residues. CDR1 SQVTM and CDR2 ANQGSEA come from the germline V gene. The chain's CDR3 is CSVDPGINERYF. The CDR3 DNA sequence: TGCAGCGTCGACCCGGGGATCAACGAGCGGTACTTC.

J is TRBJ2-5 and V is TRBV2; 11 bases align to TRBD2. CDR3 length: 15 amino acids. Germline V gives CDR1 SNHLY, CDR2 FYNNEI. With V trimmed by 2 bases and J by 6 bases, 5 bases remained unmatched. The CDR3 protein is CASSESSGGRKTQYF. As DNA, the CDR3 is TGTGCCAGCAGTGAATCTAGCGGGGGGCGGAAGACCCAGTACTTC.

The chain combines TRBV6-6 with TRBJ2-2; no clear D. The CDR3 totals 14 residues. Trimming took off 0 bases at V and 3 bases at J, with 5 bases between the two ends. The germline V gene encodes CDR1 MNHNY and CDR2 SVGAGI (reference sequence). CDR3 loop: CASSYSPYTGELFF. CDR3 coding DNA: TGTGCCAGCAGTTACTCCCCGTACACCGGGGAGCTGTTTTTT.

This chain uses TRBV13 with TRBJ2-5, with 10 bases aligning to TRBD1. V trimming: 5 bases; J trimming: 6 bases; junction bases outside the gene matches: 9. CDR1 and CDR2 (germline): PRHDT, FYEKMQ (reference sequence). The CDR3 totals 15 residues. Here the CDR3 reads CASSVGQGEVKTQYF. Written as DNA, the CDR3 is TGTGCCAGCAGCGTCGGACAGGGGGAAGTTAAGACCCAGTACTTC.

This clone was observed a few times. The chain combines TRBV5-1 with TRBJ2-2; 8 nucleotides align to TRBD2. V shed 4 bases, J shed 1 base, and the junction held 6 bases outside the gene matches. Germline V gives CDR1 SGHRS, CDR2 YFSETQ. The CDR3 sequence is 16 residues long. CDR3 residues: CASSPLLAGNTGELFF. CDR3 nucleotides: TGCGCCAGCAGCCCCCTTCTAGCGGGGAACACCGGGGAGCTGTTTTTT.

The V gene is TRBV28, the J gene TRBJ1-2; perhaps TRBD1 as D (6 bases). CDR1 is MDHEN, CDR2 SYDVKM, per germline. The CDR3 length is 13 residues. V was shortened by 6 bases and J by 5 bases, with 13 bases between the two germline ends. The CDR3 spells CASSKQGGYGYTF. Written as DNA, the CDR3 is TGTGCCAGCAGCAAACAGGGAGGGTATGGCTACACCTTC.

The chain couples TRBV10-3 to TRBJ2-1, with a weak D call TRBD2 (5 bases). V gave up 9 bases and J gave up 0 bases, with 15 bases separating them. CDR1 and CDR2 (germline): ENHRY, SYGVKD. This CDR3 comprises 15 residues. The chain's CDR3 is CAMGLAGSSYNEQFF. The CDR3 region has the DNA TGTGCCATGGGTTTGGCGGGTAGCTCCTACAATGAGCAGTTCTTC.

This chain links TRBV7-9 with TRBJ2-5, with TRBD2 as a possible D gene (6 bases). Germline CDR1 reads SEHNR; CDR2 reads FQNEAQ (reference sequence). The CDR3 length is 15 residues. The V and J ends lost 5 bases and 2 bases respectively, with 15 bases between them. Written as DNA, the CDR3 is TGTGCCAGCAGCCGTAGTTCTAGCGCGCAAGAGACCCAGTACTTC. Translated: CASSRSSSAQETQYF.

This chain joins TRBV6-5 and TRBJ1-1; 7 bases are a match to TRBD1. V shed 2 bases and J 1 base; nucleotides not matched to a gene: 4. The CDR3 length is 15 residues. Germline loops: CDR1 MNHEY, CDR2 SVGAGI. The CDR3 loop reads CASSYGTEENTEAFF. CDR3 coding DNA: TGTGCCAGCAGTTACGGGACAGAAGAGAACACTGAAGCTTTCTTT.

The chain employs TRBV5-8 and TRBJ2-5; TRBD2 aligns across 8 bases. CDR1 is SGHTS, CDR2 YDEGEE, per germline. Trimming at V came to 4 bases and at J to 3 bases, leaving 8 bases not matched to a gene. The CDR3 sequence is 15 residues long. In DNA form, the CDR3 reads TGTGCCAGCAGCGTCGGGGGGGCCCCCAAAGAGACCCAGTACTTC. Amino acid sequence: CASSVGGAPKETQYF.

The rearrangement joins TRBV7-9 to TRBJ1-1, with D hard to call. Trimming cost V 6 bases and J 4 bases, with 9 bases left between them. In germline, CDR1 is SEHNR, CDR2 FQNEAQ (reference sequence). The CDR3 length is 12 residues. CDR3 loop: CASSRSLTEAFF. CDR3 sequence (DNA): TGTGCCAGCAGTCGCAGTCTCACTGAAGCTTTCTTT.

V gene TRBV7-2 combines with J gene TRBJ2-7; weak D call: TRBD1 (5 bases). Trimming stripped 4 bases from V and 4 bases from J, with 8 bases between. The CDR3 runs to 12 residues. The germline V gene has CDR1 SGHTA and CDR2 FQGNSA. CDR3 amino acids: CASSSQGYEQYF. CDR3 DNA: TGTGCCAGCAGCTCCCAGGGATACGAGCAGTACTTC.

The rearrangement uses TRBV6-5 and TRBJ1-2; D remains ambiguous. The CDR3 contains 13 residues. V lost 6 bases and J lost 1, with 9 bases in between. Germline CDR1 and CDR2: MNHEY and SVGAGI. The CDR3 sequence is CASSPGDNYGYTF. CDR3 bases: TGTGCCAGCAGCCCCGGGGATAACTATGGCTACACCTTC.

The chain uses TRBV23-1 and TRBJ1-4; 7 bases match TRBD1. TRBV23-1 is given ORF status, its function remaining uncertain. V shed 2 bases and J 5 bases; nucleotides not matched to a gene: 11. The length of the CDR3 is 17 residues. Written as DNA, the CDR3 is TGCGCCAGCAGTCAAACGGACAGGTTTCTCCGAAATGAAAAACTGTTTTTT. It translates to CASSQTDRFLRNEKLFF.

The chain uses TRBV6-6 and TRBJ1-6, with D perhaps matching TRBD1 (6 bases). The length of the CDR3 is 15 residues. Germline V lookup: CDR1 MNHNY, CDR2 SVGAGI (reference sequence). Trimming stripped 4 bases from V and 5 bases from J, with 12 bases between. Written as DNA, the CDR3 is TGTGCCAGCAGTTTCAGTGGACAGAATAATTCACCCCTCCACTTT. It encodes CASSFSGQNNSPLHF.